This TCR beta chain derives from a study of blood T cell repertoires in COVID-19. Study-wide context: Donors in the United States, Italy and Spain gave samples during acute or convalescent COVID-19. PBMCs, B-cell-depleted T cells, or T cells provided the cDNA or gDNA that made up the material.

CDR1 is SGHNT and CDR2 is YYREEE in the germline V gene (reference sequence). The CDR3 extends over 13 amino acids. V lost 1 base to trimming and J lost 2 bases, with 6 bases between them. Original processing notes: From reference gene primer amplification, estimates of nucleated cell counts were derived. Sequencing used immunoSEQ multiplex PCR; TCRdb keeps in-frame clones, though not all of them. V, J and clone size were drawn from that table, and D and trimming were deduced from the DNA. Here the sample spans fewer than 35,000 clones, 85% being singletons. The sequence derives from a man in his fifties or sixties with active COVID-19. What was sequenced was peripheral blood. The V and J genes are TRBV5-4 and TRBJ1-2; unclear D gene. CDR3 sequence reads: CASSLSQNYGYTF. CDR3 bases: TGTGCCAGCAGCTTGTCTCAGAACTATGGCTACACCTTC.